This T cell receptor (beta chain) was identified in a study of blood T cell repertoires in COVID-19. Study context: COVID-19 samples collected from the United States, Italy and Spain covered acute and convalescent phases. PBMCs, B-cell-depleted T cells, or T cells provided the cDNA or gDNA that made up the material.

The trim removed 1 base at V and 8 bases at J, leaving 6 bases unmatched. The CDR3 is 14 amino acids. Per the germline V gene, CDR1 is MGHDK and CDR2 is SYGVNS. The count of this clone is one. Per the study methods: The assay estimated nucleated cells by amplifying reference gene primers. The table came from immunoSEQ multiplex PCR; TCRdb's copy has only in-frame clones and leaves some out. The V and J calls and clone size were taken over from that table, and D and trimming were inferred from the DNA. The sample shows roughly 66,000 clones, about four fifths of them seen only once. Material: peripheral blood. This TCR came from a woman aged 55-75 years with acute or convalescent COVID-19. The V call is TRBV25-1, the J call TRBJ2-7; 9 bases align to TRBD2. CDR3 residues: CASSEFGLAGKQYF. The CDR3 coding sequence is TGTGCCAGCAGTGAATTTGGGCTAGCGGGGAAGCAGTACTTC.